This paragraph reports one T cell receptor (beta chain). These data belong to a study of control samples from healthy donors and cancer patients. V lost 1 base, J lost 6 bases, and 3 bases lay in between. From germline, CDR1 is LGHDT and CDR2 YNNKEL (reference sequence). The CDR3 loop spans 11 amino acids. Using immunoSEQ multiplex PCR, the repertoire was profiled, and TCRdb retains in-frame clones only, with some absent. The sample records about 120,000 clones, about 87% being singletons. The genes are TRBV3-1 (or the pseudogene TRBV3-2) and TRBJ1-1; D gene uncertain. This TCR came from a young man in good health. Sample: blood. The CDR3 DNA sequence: TGTGCCAGCAGCCAAGGCCCTGAAGCTTTCTTT. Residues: CASSQGPEAFF.